The 18 T cell receptor beta chains presented below share a single source sample, sequenced in a study of T cells in Graves' hyperthyroidism and ophthalmopathy. Authors of the study amplified TCR beta CDR3 regions from RNA transcripts. The HTBI set primed first-round TCR CDR3 RT-PCR. TCRdb recomputed calls from the multiplex PCR reads with MiXCR, one row per CDR3 protein. Here the sample spans approximately 420,000 distinct CDR3 sequences, approximately 13% being singletons. The sequenced sample was blood. Receptors were obtained from a woman aged 18-29 years with Graves' hyperthyroidism.

At least ten counts were recorded for this clonotype. The chain couples TRBV18 to TRBJ2-1, with unresolved D. The CDR3 is made up of 12 amino acids. The germline V gene has CDR1 KGHSH and CDR2 LQKENI. V was shortened by 2 bases and J by 7 bases, with 6 bases between the two germline ends. For the CDR3, the DNA is TGTGCCAGCTCACCAGCTAGGAATGAGCAGTTCTTC. The encoded protein is CASSPARNEQFF.

The chain uses TRBV24-1 and TRBJ2-2; D gene unclear. Trimming took 4 bases from V and 7 from J, leaving 6 bases between them. This CDR3 comprises 12 residues. From germline, CDR1 is KGHDR and CDR2 SFDVKD. Here the CDR3 reads CATSDRSGELFF. The CDR3 nucleotides read TGTGCCACCAGTGACCGTAGCGGGGAGCTGTTTTTT.

In nucleotides, the CDR3 is TGTGCCAGCAAGACGGAAGAAGATCAGCCCCAGCATTTT. It translates to CASKTEEDQPQHF. The chain uses TRBV3-2 and TRBJ1-5. TRBV3-2 is a recognized pseudogene. The CDR3 is 13 residues long.

The table lists this clonotype with many counts. The rearrangement uses TRBV27 and TRBJ1-5, with 7 bases matching TRBD1. The CDR3 totals 15 residues. Germline loops: CDR1 MNHEY, CDR2 SMNVEV (reference sequence). The junction had 6 bases not matched to a gene; V was cut back by 5 bases and J by 2 bases. CDR3 region: CASSPTGTGNQPQHF. CDR3 DNA: TGTGCCAGCAGTCCGACAGGGACGGGCAATCAGCCCCAGCATTTT.

For this clonotype: One junction end does not reproduce the germline sequence, and a read error may be involved. The gene calls are TRBV9 and TRBJ2-1, with TRBD2 matching over 12 bases. This CDR3 region has 15 residues. Germline V gives CDR1 SGDLS, CDR2 YYNGEE. CDR3 region: CASGGPSGRVWEQCF. In nucleotides, the CDR3 is TGTGCCAGCGGCGGCCCTAGCGGGAGGGTGTGGGAGCAGTGCTTC.

This clonotype was seen a few times. V and J are TRBV24-1 and TRBJ2-7, with 7 nucleotides matching TRBD1. CDR3 length: 14 amino acids. After removal of 3 bases from V and 2 bases from J, the junction contained 3 bases not matched to a gene. CDR1 KGHDR and CDR2 SFDVKD come from the germline V gene. The CDR3 protein is CATSDPGQTYEQYF. The CDR3 bases are TGTGCCACCAGTGATCCGGGACAGACCTACGAGCAGTACTTC.

This clonotype has a handful of counts. The genes are TRBV29-1 and TRBJ2-1; the D gene is possibly TRBD1 (5 bases). The V and J ends lost 2 bases and 4 bases respectively, with 9 bases between them. CDR1 and CDR2 (germline): SQVTM, ANQGSEA. This CDR3 is built from 13 residues. The CDR3 sequence is CSVERRDYNEQFF. CDR3 coding DNA: TGCAGCGTTGAACGCAGGGATTACAATGAGCAGTTCTTC.

The rearrangement joins TRBV4-2 to TRBJ1-4; no clear D. From germline, CDR1 is LGHNA and CDR2 YNFKEQ. The CDR3 has 15 amino acids. V was cut by 0 bases and J by 5 bases, with 10 bases left in between. CDR3 residues: CASSQDEVSNEKLFF. Written as DNA, the CDR3 is TGTGCCAGCAGCCAAGATGAGGTCTCAAATGAAAAACTGTTTTTT.

This clonotype appeared many times. The chain combines TRBV5-1 with TRBJ1-2; TRBD1 agrees at 7 bases. The CDR3 extends over 14 amino acids. Trimming removed 0 bases from V and 7 bases from J; junction bases left unmatched: 6. Looked up from germline, CDR1 is SGHRS and CDR2 is YFSETQ. CDR3 sequence (DNA): TGCGCCAGCAGCTTGGGACAGGGTTATAGTGGCTACACCTTC. Residues: CASSLGQGYSGYTF.

The V gene is TRBV6-1, the J gene TRBJ1-1, with D perhaps matching TRBD1 (6 bases). The CDR3 covers 12 residues. The V and J ends lost 7 bases and 4 bases respectively, with 10 bases between them. Germline V lookup: CDR1 MNHNS, CDR2 SASEGT. This CDR3 is CASTKGVTEAFF. The CDR3 DNA reads TGTGCCAGCACCAAGGGGGTCACTGAAGCTTTCTTT.

This clonotype was seen ten or more times. V and J are TRBV10-3 and TRBJ1-1; D unclear. There are 13 residues in the CDR3. Per germline, CDR1 ENHRY and CDR2 SYGVKD. Trimming removed 1 base at V and 2 bases at J, with 5 bases between. The CDR3 loop is CAISEWGNTEAFF. CDR3 coding DNA: TGTGCCATCAGTGAGTGGGGAAACACTGAAGCTTTCTTT.

Comments on this clonotype: A much bigger clone sits one base away, suggesting this may be a read error. This chain connects TRBV7-2 to TRBJ2-5; 7 bases are a match to TRBD1. This CDR3 has 15 amino acids. Germline V gives CDR1 SGHTA, CDR2 FQGNSA. The CDR3 region has the DNA TGTGCCAACAGCTCGGGACAGTCCTGGTCGGAGACCCAGTACTTC. Translated: CANSSGQSWSETQYF.

This clonotype was detected many times. The chain carries TRBV6-2 or TRBV6-3 and TRBJ2-3, with TRBD2 as a possible D gene (5 bases). Looked up from germline, CDR1 is MNHEY and CDR2 is SVGEGT. This CDR3 contains 16 residues. V lost 0 bases and J lost 4, with 14 bases in between. The CDR3 DNA follows: TGTGCCAGCAGTTACTCTAGCGCCAACCGGGCAGATACGCAGTATTTT. Protein product: CASSYSSANRADTQYF.

This clonotype was seen ten or more times. V and J are TRBV12-3 or TRBV12-4 and TRBJ2-1; 14 nucleotides match TRBD2. The CDR3 is made up of 16 amino acids. The V segment lost 5 bases and the J segment 7 bases; nucleotides outside the gene matches: 7. The CDR3 loop is CASSGEGTSGSNEQFF. CDR3 sequence (DNA): TGTGCCAGCAGTGGGGAGGGGACTAGCGGGAGTAATGAGCAGTTCTTC.

Regarding this clonotype: Since a much larger clone is just one base distant, this may be a read error. The rearrangement links TRBV10-3 to TRBJ1-2; D gene unclear. The germline CDR1 and CDR2 sequences are ENHRY and SYGVKD. The CDR3 spans 13 residues. The CDR3 spells CAINERGWDGYTF. The CDR3 nucleotides read TGTGCCATCAATGAGCGGGGTTGGGATGGCTACACCTTC.

A few counts support this clonotype. It may be a read error: a sequence one base away is much more abundant. The chain joins TRBV27 to TRBJ2-4; D is ambiguous. CDR1 and CDR2 (germline): MNHEY, SMNVEV (reference sequence). V lost 4 bases to trimming and J lost 6 bases, with 4 bases between them. This CDR3 has 11 residues. In DNA form, the CDR3 reads TGTGCCAGCAGTTCCGGAAACATTCAGTACTTC. Its translation is CASSSGNIQYF.

CDR3: CASSDARGAGKNIQYF. CDR3 in DNA: TGTGCCAGCAGCGACGCCCGGGGGGCTGGCAAAAACATTCAGTACTTC. The rearrangement uses TRBV6-2 or TRBV6-3 and TRBJ2-4, with D possibly matching TRBD2 (7 bases). This CDR3 spans 16 amino acids. From germline, CDR1 is MNHEY and CDR2 SVGEGT. The germline V and J ends were trimmed by 6 bases and 3 bases, with 18 bases remaining between them.

The chain uses TRBV7-6 and TRBJ2-5; TRBD1 aligns across 10 bases. Per germline, CDR1 SGHVS and CDR2 FNYEAQ. This CDR3 is built from 15 residues. J was trimmed by 4 bases and V by 5 bases; bases with no gene match: 7. DNA of the CDR3: TGTGCCAGCAGCCCGTGGACAGGGGGAGGAGAGACCCAGTACTTC. Its translation is CASSPWTGGGETQYF.